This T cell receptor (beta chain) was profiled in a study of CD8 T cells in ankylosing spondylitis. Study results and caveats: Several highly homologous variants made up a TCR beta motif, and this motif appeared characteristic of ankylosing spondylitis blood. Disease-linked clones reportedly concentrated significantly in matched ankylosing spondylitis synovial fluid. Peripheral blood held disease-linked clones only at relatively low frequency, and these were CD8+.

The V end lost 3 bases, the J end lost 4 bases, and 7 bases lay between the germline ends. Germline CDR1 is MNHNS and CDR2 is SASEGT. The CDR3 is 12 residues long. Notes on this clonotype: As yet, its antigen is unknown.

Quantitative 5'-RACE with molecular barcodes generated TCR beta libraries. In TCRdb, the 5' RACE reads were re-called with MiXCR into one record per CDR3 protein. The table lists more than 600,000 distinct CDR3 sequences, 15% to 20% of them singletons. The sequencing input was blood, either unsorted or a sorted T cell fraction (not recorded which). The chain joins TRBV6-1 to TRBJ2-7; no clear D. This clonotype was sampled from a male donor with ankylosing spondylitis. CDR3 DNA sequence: TGTGCCAGCAGTGATTGGGGATACGAGCAGTACTTC. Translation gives CASSDWGYEQYF.